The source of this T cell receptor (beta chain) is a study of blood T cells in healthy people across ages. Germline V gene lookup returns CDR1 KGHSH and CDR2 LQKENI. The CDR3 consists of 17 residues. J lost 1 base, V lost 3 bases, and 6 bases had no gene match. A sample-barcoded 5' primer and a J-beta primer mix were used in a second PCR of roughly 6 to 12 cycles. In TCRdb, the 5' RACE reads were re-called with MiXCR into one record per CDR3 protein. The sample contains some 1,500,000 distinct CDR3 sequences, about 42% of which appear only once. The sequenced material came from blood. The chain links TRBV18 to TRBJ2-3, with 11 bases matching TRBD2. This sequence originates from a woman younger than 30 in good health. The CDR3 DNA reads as TGTGCCAGCTCACCTGTGCCGACTAGCGGGGGCACAGATACGCAGTATTTT. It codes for CASSPVPTSGGTDTQYF.